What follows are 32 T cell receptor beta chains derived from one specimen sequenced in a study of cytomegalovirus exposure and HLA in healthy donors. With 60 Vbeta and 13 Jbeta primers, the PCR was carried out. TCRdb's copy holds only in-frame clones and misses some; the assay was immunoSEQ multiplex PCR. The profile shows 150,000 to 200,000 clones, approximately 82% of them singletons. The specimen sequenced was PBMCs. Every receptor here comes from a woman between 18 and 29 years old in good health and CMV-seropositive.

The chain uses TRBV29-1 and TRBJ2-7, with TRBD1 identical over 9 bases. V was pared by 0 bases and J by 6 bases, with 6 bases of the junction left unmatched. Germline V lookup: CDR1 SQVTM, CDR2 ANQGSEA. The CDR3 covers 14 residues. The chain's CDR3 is CSVEDPNRGREQYF. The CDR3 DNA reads TGCAGCGTTGAAGATCCGAACAGGGGGCGCGAGCAGTACTTC.

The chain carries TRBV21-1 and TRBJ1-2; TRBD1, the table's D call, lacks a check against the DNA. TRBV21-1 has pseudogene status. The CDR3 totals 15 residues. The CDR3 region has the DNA TGTGCCAGCAGCAGACATGGACAGGGCCGCTATGGCTACACCTTC. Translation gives CASSRHGQGRYGYTF.

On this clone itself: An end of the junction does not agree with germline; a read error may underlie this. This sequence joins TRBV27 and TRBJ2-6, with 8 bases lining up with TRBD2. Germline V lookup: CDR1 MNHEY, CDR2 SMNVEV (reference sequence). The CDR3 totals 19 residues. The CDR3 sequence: CASSRPWSGGPSGANGLTF. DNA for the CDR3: TGTGCCAGCAGTCGCCCGTGGAGCGGGGGTCCCTCTGGGGCCAACGGCCTGACTTTC.

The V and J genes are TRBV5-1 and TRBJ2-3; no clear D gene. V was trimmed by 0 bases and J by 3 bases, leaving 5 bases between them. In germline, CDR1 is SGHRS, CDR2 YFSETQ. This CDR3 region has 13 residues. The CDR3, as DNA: TGCGCCAGCAGCTTGGGTCTTACAGATACGCAGTATTTT. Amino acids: CASSLGLTDTQYF.

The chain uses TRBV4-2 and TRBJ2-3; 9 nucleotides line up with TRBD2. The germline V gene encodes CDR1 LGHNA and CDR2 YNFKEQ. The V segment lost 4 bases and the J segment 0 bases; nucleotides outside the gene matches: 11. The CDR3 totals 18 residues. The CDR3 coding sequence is TGTGCCAGCAGCCCGGATGCGGGGGGGGATCTTAGCACAGATACGCAGTATTTT. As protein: CASSPDAGGDLSTDTQYF.

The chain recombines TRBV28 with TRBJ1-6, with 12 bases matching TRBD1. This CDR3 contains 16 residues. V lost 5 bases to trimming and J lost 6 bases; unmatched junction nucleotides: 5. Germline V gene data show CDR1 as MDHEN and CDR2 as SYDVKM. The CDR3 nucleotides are TGTGCCAGCAGTACCGGGACAGGGGGCATTAATTCACCCCTCCACTTT. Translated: CASSTGTGGINSPLHF.

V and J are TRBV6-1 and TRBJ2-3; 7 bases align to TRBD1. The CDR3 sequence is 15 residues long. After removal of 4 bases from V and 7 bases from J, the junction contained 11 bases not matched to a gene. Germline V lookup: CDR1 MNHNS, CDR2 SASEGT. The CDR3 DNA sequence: TGTGCCAGCAGTGTGACCGCCGGGGACAGCCATACGCAGTATTTT. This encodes CASSVTAGDSHTQYF.

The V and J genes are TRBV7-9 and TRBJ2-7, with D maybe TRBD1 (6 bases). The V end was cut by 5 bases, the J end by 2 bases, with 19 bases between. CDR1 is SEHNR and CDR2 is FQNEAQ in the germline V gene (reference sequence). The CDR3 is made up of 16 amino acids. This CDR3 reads CASSPNKTGSTYEQYF. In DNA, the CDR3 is TGTGCCAGCAGCCCCAATAAAACAGGGAGCACCTACGAGCAGTACTTC.

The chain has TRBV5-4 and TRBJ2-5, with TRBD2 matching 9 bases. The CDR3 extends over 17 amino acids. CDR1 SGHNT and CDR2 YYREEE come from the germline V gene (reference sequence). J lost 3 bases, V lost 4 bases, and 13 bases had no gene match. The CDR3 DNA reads TGTGCCAGCAGCCCGGAGCGGGGCCTAGCGGGGAAAGAGACCCAGTACTTC. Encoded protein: CASSPERGLAGKETQYF.

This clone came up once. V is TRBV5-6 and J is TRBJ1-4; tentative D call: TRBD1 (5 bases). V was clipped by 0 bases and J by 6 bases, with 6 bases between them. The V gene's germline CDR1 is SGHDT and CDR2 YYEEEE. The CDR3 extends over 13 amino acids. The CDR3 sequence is CASSLGGDEKLFF. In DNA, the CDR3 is TGTGCCAGCAGCTTGGGGGGGGATGAAAAACTGTTTTTT. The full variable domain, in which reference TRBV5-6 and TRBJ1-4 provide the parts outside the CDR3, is DAGVTQSPTHLIKTRGQQVTLRCSPKSGHDTVSWYQQALGQGPQFIFQYYEEEERQRGNFPDRFSGHQFPNYSSELNVNALLLGDSALYLCASSLGGDEKLFFGSGTQLSVL.

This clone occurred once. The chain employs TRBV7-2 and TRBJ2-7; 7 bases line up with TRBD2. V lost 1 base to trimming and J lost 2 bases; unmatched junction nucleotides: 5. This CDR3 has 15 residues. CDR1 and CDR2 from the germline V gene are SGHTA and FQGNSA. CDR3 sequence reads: CASSLVAGETYEQYF. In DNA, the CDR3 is TGTGCCAGCAGCTTAGTTGCGGGGGAAACCTACGAGCAGTACTTC.

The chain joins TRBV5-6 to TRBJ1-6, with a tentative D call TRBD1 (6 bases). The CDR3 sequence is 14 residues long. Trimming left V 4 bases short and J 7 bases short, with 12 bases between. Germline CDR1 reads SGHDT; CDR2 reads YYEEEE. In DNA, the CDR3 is TGTGCCAGCAGCGTGGGGACAAGAAATTCACCCCTCCACTTT. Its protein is CASSVGTRNSPLHF. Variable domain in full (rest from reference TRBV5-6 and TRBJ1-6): DAGVTQSPTHLIKTRGQQVTLRCSPKSGHDTVSWYQQALGQGPQFIFQYYEEEERQRGNFPDRFSGHQFPNYSSELNVNALLLGDSALYLCASSVGTRNSPLHFGNGTRLTVT.

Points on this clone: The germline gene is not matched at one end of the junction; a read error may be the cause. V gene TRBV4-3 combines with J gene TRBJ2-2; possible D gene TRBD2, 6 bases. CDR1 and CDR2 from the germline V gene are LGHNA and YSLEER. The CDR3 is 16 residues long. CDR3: CASRHLFMGGTGELFF. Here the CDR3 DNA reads TGCGCCAGCCGCCATCTGTTTATGGGGGGAACCGGGGAGCTGTTTTTT.

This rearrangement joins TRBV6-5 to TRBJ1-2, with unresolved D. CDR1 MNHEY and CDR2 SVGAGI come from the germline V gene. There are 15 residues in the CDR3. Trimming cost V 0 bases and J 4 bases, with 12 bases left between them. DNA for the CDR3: TGTGCCAGCAGTTACTCTCCCCCGAAGCTCTATGGCTACACCTTC. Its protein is CASSYSPPKLYGYTF.

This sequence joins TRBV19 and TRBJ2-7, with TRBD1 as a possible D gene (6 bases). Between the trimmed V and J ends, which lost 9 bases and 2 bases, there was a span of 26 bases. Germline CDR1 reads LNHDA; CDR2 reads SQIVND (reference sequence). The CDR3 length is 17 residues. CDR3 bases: TGTGCCAGCAAGAGAACGCACCACGCGGACAGAACCTACGAGCAGTACTTC. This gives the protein CASKRTHHADRTYEQYF.

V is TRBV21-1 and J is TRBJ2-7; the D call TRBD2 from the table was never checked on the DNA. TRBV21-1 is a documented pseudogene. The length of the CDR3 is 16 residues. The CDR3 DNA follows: TGTGCCAGCCTCGCCGGTTGCGGGGGCTCCTCCTACGAGCAGTACGTC. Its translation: CASLAGCGGSSYEQYV.

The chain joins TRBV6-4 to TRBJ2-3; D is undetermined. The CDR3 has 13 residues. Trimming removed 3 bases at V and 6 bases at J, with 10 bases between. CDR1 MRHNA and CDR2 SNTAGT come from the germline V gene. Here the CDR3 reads CASSETVADTQYF. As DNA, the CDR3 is TGTGCCAGCAGTGAAACTGTCGCGGATACGCAGTATTTT.

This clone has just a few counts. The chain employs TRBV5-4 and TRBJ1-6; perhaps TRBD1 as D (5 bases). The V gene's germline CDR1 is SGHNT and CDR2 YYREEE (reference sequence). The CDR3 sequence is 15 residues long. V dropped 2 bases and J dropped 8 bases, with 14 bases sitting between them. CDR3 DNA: TGTGCCAGCAGCTTTGGGCGGGGGGTCGATTCACCCCTCCACTTT. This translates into CASSFGRGVDSPLHF.

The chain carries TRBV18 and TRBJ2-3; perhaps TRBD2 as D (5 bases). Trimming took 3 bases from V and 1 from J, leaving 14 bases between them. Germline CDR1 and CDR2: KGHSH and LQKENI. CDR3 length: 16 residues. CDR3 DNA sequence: TGTGCCAGCTCACCGGCGCCTAGCCTCCGCACAGATACGCAGTATTTT. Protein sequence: CASSPAPSLRTDTQYF.

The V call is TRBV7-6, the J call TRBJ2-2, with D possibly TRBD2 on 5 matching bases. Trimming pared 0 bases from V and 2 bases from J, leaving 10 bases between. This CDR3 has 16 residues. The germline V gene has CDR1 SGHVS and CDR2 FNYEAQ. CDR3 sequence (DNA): TGTGCCAGCAGCTTAGCAGTAGCGACTAACACCGGGGAGCTGTTTTTT. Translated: CASSLAVATNTGELFF.

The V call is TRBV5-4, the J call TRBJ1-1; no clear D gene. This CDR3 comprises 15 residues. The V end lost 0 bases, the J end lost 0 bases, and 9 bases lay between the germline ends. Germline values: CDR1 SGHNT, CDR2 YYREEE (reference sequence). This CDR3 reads CASSLGGRMNTEAFF. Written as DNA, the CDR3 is TGTGCCAGCAGCTTGGGAGGCCGGATGAACACTGAAGCTTTCTTT.

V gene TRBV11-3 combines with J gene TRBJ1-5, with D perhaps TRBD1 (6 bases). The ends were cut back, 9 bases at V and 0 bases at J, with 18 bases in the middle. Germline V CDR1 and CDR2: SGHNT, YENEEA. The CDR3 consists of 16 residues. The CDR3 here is CASSPGGGLSNQPQHF. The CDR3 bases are TGTGCCAGTTCCCCTGGCGGGGGGCTTAGCAATCAGCCCCAGCATTTT.

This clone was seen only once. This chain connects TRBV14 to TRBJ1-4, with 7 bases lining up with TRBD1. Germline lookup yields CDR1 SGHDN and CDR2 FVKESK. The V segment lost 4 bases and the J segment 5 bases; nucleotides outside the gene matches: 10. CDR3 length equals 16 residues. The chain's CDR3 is CASSRAFRDRNEKLFF. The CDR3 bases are TGTGCCAGCAGCCGCGCCTTCCGGGACAGAAATGAAAAACTGTTTTTT.

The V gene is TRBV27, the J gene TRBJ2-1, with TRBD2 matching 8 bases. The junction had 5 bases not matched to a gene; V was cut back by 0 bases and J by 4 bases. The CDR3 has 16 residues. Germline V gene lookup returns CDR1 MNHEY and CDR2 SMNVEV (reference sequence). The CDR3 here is CASSLSGLAGYNEQFF. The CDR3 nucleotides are TGTGCCAGCAGTTTATCTGGGTTAGCGGGGTACAATGAGCAGTTCTTC.

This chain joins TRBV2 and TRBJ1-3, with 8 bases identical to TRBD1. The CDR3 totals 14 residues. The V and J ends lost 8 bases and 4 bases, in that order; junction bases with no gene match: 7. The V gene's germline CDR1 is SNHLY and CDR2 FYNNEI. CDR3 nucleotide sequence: TGTGCCAGCCGACACAGGGGGAAAGGAAACACCATATATTTT. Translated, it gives CASRHRGKGNTIYF.

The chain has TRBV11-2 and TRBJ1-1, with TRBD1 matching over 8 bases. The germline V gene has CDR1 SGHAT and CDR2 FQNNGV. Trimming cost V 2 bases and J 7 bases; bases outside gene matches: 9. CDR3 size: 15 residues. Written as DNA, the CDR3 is TGTGCCAGCAGCTTAAACCTGGGACAGGCCCTTGAAGCTTTCTTT. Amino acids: CASSLNLGQALEAFF.

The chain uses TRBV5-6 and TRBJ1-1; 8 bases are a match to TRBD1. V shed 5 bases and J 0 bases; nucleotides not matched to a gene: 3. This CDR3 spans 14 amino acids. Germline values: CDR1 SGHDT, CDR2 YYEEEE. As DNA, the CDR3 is TGTGCCAGCAGGGACAGGGATTTGAACACTGAAGCTTTCTTT. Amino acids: CASRDRDLNTEAFF.

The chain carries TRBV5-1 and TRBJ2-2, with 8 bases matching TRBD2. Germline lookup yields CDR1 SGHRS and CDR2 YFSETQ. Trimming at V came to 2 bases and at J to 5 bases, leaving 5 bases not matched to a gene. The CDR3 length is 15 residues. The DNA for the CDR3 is TGCGCCAGCAGCTTCCCTACTAGCGGTACCGGGGAGCTGTTTTTT. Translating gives CASSFPTSGTGELFF.

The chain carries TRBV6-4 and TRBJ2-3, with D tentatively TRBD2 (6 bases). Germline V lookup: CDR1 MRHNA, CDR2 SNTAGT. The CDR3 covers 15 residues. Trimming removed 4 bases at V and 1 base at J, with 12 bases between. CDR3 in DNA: TGTGCCAGCAGTGCTTCAGGCGGGGGCACAGATACGCAGTATTTT. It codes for CASSASGGGTDTQYF.

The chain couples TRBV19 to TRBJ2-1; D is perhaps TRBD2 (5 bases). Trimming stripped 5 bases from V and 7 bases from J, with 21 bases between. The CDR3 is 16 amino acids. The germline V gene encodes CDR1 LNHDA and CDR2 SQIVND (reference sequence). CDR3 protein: CASSPPGSFTRNEQFF. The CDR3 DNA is TGTGCCAGTAGTCCCCCTGGGTCTTTTACTAGGAATGAGCAGTTCTTC. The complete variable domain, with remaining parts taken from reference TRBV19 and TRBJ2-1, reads DGGITQSPKYLFRKEGQNVTLSCEQNLNHDAMYWYRQDPGQGLRLIYYSQIVNDFQKGDIAEGYSVSREKKESFPLTVTSAQKNPTAFYLCASSPPGSFTRNEQFFGPGTRLTVL.

Here the CDR3 reads CSVDKGETQYF. The DNA for the CDR3 is TGCAGCGTGGACAAAGGCGAGACCCAGTACTTC. This chain joins TRBV29-1 and TRBJ2-5; D perhaps matches TRBD1 (5 bases). V was clipped by 6 bases and J by 5 bases, with 10 bases between them. Germline CDR1 SQVTM, CDR2 ANQGSEA. The CDR3 sequence is 11 residues long.

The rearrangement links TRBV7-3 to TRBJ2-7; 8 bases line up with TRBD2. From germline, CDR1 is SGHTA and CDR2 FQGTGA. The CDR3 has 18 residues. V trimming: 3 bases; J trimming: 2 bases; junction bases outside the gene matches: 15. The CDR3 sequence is CASSFAPSGLYLPYEQYV. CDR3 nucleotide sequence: TGTGCCAGCAGCTTTGCCCCTAGCGGGCTATACTTGCCCTACGAGCAGTACGTC.